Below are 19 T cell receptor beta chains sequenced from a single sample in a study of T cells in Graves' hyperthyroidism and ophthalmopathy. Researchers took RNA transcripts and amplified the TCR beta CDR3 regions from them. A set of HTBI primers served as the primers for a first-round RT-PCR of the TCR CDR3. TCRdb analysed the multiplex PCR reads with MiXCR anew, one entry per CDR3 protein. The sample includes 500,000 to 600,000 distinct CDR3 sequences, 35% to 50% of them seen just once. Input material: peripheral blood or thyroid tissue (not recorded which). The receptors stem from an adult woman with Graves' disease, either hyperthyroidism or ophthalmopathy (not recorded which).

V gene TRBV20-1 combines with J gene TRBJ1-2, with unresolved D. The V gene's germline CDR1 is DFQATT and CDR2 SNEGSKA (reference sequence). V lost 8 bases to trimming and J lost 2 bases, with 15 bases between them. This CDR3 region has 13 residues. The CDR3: CSTKLPQNYGYTF. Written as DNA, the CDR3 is TGCAGTACTAAGCTCCCACAGAACTATGGCTACACCTTC.

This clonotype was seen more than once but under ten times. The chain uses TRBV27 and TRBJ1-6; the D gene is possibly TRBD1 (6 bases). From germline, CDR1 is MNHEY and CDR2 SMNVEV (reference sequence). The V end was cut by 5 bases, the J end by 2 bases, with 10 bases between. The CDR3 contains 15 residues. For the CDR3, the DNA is TGTGCCAGCAGTCCCAGGGGCGCCTATAATTCACCCCTCCACTTT. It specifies CASSPRGAYNSPLHF.

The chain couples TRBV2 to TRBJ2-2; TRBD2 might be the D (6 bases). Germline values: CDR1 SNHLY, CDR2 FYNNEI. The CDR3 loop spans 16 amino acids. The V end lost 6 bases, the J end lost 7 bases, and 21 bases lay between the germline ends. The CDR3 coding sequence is TGTGCCAGCAGCTTACGTCGGAGGGAGGCTGGCGGGGAGCTGTTTTTT. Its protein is CASSLRRREAGGELFF.

The CDR3 DNA follows: TGTGCCACCAGCAGAGAGTTACCTCAGCCCCAGCATTTT. Its translation: CATSRELPQPQHF. The chain has TRBV15 and TRBJ1-5; D not resolved. The CDR3 totals 13 residues. The V gene lost 0 bases and the J gene lost 6 bases, with 6 bases spanning the gap. CDR1 is LNHNV and CDR2 is YYDKDF in the germline V gene (reference sequence).

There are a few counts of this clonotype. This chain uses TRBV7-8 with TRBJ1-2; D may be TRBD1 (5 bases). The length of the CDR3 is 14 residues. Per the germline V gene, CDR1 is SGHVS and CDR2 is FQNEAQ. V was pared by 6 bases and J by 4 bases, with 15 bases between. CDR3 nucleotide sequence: TGTGCCAGCAGTATAACCAGGGATTCCTATGGCTACACCTTC. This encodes CASSITRDSYGYTF.

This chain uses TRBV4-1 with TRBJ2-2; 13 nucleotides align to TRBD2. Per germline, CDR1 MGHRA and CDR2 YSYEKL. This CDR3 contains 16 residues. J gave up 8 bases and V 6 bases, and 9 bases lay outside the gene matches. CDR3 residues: CASSPRTSGSLGELFF. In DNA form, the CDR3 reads TGCGCCAGCAGTCCGCGGACTAGCGGGAGTCTAGGGGAGCTGTTTTTT.

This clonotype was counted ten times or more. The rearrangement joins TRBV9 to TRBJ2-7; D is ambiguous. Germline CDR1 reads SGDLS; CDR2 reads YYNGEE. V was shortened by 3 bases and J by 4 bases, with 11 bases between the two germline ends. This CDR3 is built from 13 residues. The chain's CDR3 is CASSAGPWYEQYF. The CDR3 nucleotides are TGTGCCAGCAGCGCCGGGCCTTGGTACGAGCAGTACTTC.

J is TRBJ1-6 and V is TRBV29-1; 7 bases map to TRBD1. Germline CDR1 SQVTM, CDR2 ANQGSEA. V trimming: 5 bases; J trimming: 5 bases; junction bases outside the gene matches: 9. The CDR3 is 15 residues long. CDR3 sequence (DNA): TGCAGCGTTTGGGGAGAGGGACAGAATAATTCACCCCTCCACTTT. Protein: CSVWGEGQNNSPLHF.

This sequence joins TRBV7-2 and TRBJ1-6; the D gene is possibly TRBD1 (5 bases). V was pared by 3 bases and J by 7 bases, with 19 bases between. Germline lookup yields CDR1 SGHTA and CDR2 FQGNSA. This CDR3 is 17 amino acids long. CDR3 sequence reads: CASSLAGTLVVNSPLHF. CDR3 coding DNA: TGTGCCAGCAGCTTGGCCGGGACGTTAGTTGTGAATTCACCCCTCCACTTT.

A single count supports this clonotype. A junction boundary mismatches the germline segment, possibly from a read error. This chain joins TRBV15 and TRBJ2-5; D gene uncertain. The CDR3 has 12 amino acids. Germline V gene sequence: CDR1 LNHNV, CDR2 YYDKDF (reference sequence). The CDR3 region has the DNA TGTGCCACCAGCAGAGATGGAGAGGCCCAGTACTTC. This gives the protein CATSRDGEAQYF.

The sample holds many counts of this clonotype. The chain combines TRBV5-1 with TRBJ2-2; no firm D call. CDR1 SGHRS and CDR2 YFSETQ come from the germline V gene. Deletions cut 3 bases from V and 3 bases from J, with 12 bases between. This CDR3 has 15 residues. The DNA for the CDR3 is TGCGCCAGCAGCTCGCAAGTTGGATACACCGGGGAGCTGTTTTTT. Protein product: CASSSQVGYTGELFF. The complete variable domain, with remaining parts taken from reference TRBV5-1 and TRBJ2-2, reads KAGVTQTPRYLIKTRGQQVTLSCSPISGHRSVSWYQQTPGQGLQFLFEYFSETQRNKGNFPGRFSGRQFSNSRSEMNVSTLELGDSALYLCASSSQVGYTGELFFGEGSRLTVL.

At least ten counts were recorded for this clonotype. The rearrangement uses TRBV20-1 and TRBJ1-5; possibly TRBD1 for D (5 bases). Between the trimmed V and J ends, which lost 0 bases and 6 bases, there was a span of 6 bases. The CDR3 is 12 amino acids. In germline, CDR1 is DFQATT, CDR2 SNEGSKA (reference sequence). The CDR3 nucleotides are TGCAGTGCTAGAGAGGGGACTCAGCCCCAGCATTTT. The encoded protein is CSAREGTQPQHF.

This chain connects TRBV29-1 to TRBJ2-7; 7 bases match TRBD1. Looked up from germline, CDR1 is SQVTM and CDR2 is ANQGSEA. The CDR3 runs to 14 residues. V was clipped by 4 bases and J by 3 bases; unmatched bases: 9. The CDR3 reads CSVAEPGQSYEQYF. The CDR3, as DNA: TGCAGCGTTGCTGAGCCGGGACAGAGCTACGAGCAGTACTTC.

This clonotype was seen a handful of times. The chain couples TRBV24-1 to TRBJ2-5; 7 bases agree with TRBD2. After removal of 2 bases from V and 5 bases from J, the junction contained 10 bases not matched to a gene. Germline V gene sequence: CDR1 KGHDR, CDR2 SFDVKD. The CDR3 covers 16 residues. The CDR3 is CATSDSRGSGEETQYF. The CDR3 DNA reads TGTGCCACCAGTGATTCCAGAGGGAGCGGGGAGGAGACCCAGTACTTC.

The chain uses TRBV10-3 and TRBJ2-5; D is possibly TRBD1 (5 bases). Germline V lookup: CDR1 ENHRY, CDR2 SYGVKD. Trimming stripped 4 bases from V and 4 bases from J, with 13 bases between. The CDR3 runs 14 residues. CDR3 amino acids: CAISVDSGVETQYF. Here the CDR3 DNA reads TGTGCCATCAGTGTAGACAGTGGAGTAGAGACCCAGTACTTC.

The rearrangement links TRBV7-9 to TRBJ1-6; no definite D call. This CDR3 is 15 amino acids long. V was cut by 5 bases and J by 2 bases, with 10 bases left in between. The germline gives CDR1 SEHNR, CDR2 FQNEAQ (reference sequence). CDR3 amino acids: CASSDTDTYNSPLHF. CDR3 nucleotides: TGTGCCAGCAGCGATACAGATACCTATAATTCACCCCTCCACTTT.

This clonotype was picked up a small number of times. In DNA, the CDR3 is TGTGCCAGCAGTACCACTAGCGCCGGGGAGCTGTTTTTT. Amino acid sequence: CASSTTSAGELFF. The chain carries TRBV12-3 or TRBV12-4 and TRBJ2-2, with 7 positions matching TRBD2. The CDR3 loop spans 13 amino acids. J was trimmed by 6 bases and V by 5 bases; bases with no gene match: 3.

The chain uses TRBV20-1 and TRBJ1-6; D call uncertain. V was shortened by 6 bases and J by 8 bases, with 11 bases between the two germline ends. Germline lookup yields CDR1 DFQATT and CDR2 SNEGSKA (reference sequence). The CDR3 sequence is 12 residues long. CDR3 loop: CSAQRPDSPLHF. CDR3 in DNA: TGCAGTGCCCAACGGCCGGATTCACCCCTCCACTTT.

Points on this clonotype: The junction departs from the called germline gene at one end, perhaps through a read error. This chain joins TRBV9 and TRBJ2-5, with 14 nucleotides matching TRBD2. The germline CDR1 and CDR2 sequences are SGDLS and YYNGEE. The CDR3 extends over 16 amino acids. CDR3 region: CASSASTSGREETQYF. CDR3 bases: TGTGCCAGCAGCGCTTCGACTAGCGGGAGGGAAGAGACTCAGTACTTC.